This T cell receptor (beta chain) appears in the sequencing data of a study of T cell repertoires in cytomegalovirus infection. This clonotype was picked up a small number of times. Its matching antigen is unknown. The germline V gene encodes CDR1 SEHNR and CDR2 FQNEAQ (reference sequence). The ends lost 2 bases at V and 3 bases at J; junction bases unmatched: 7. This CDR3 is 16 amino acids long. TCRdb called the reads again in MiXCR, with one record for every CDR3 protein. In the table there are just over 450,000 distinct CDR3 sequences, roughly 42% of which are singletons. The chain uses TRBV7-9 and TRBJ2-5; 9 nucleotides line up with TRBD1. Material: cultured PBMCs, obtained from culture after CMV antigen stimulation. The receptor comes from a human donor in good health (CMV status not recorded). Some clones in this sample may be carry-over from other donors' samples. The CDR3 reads CASSLNRGRMEETQYF. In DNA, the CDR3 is TGTGCCAGCAGCTTAAACAGGGGGCGGATGGAAGAGACCCAGTACTTC.